This TCR beta chain comes out of a study of human T cells and chemical hapten exposure. The sample holds many counts of this clonotype. In germline, CDR1 is MNHEY, CDR2 SMNVEV (reference sequence). The CDR3 has 16 amino acids. V was clipped by 5 bases and J by 9 bases; unmatched bases: 10. Using its own MiXCR run on the RACE reads, TCRdb lists one record per CDR3 protein. The table includes about 360,000 distinct CDR3 sequences, about 4.8% detected once. Sample time point: patch test 1, 2 weeks after DPC sensitization. Treatment defined: therapeutic diphenylcyclopropenone sensitization with weekly scalp DPC.

The material sequenced was whole blood, taken in connection with sensitization to the hapten diphenylcyclopropenone (DPC). The V gene is TRBV27, the J gene TRBJ2-1, with 13 bases aligning to TRBD2. The sequence came from a woman aged 45-65 years with alopecia areata. Some clones in this sample may be carry-over from other donors' samples. The CDR3 reads CASSALLAGGIGEQFF. The CDR3 nucleotides read TGTGCCAGCAGTGCCTTACTAGCGGGAGGGATAGGTGAGCAGTTCTTC.